One sample yielded the 17 T cell receptor beta chains listed below, sequenced in a study of beta chain features in type 1 diabetes. Expressed TCRB transcripts were sequenced, since all the RNA that had been isolated was reverse transcribed. Here immunoSEQ multiplex PCR was the method, and the copy in TCRdb shows in-frame clones only, minus some. This table has 350,000 to 450,000 clones, approximately 14% appearing once. The sequenced sample consisted of naive CD4+ T cells from blood. These receptors were obtained from a man aged 25-45 years in good health.

This clone was recorded a few times. This chain's CDR3 is CASSLGAWYNEQFF. CDR3 nucleotides: TGTGCCAGTAGTTTAGGAGCATGGTACAATGAGCAGTTCTTC. This chain uses TRBV19 with TRBJ2-1; D is uncertain. CDR3 size: 14 residues. From germline, CDR1 is LNHDA and CDR2 SQIVND (reference sequence). Between the trimmed V and J ends, which lost 5 bases and 4 bases, there was a span of 12 bases.

The J gene is TRBJ1-2, the V gene TRBV7-8; D uncertain. Germline V gene sequence: CDR1 SGHVS, CDR2 FQNEAQ. V lost 0 bases to trimming and J lost 6 bases, with 17 bases between them. The CDR3 is 16 amino acids. The CDR3 region is CASSLAQHQRWDGYTF. CDR3 DNA: TGTGCCAGCAGCTTAGCGCAGCACCAACGGTGGGATGGCTACACCTTC.

This clone showed up just a few times. The DNA for the CDR3 is TGTGCCAGTAGTAAGGCAGGTCGACTTAACACTGAAGCTTTCTTT. Residues: CASSKAGRLNTEAFF. The chain combines TRBV19 with TRBJ1-1, with D unclear. This CDR3 region has 15 residues. Germline loops: CDR1 LNHDA, CDR2 SQIVND (reference sequence). V lost 4 bases, J lost 2 bases, and 14 bases lay in between. Drawing the rest from reference TRBV19 and TRBJ1-1, the complete variable domain is DGGITQSPKYLFRKEGQNVTLSCEQNLNHDAMYWYRQDPGQGLRLIYYSQIVNDFQKGDIAEGYSVSREKKESFPLTVTSAQKNPTAFYLCASSKAGRLNTEAFFGQGTRLTVV.

This clone was seen a few times. The V gene is TRBV25-1, the J gene TRBJ2-1, with 7 bases fitting TRBD1. Per the germline V gene, CDR1 is MGHDK and CDR2 is SYGVNS. This CDR3 has 15 amino acids. With V trimmed by 2 bases and J by 4 bases, 5 bases remained unmatched. CDR3 sequence (DNA): TGTGCCAGCAGTGAAGACAGGGTTAGATACAATGAGCAGTTCTTC. Its translation is CASSEDRVRYNEQFF.

This clone showed up just a few times. The CDR3 DNA sequence: TGTGCCAGCAGTTTTCTCTTACTCCGCGACTACAATGAGCAGTTCTTC. It is translated as CASSFLLLRDYNEQFF. The chain recombines TRBV28 with TRBJ2-1; D is uncertain. The CDR3 runs to 16 residues. CDR1 and CDR2 from the germline V gene are MDHEN and SYDVKM. Trimming shortened V by 3 bases and J by 3 bases, and 15 bases separated the two germline ends.

The genes are TRBV5-1 and TRBJ2-3; unclear D gene. Trimming left V 6 bases short and J 5 bases short, with 19 bases between. CDR3 size: 15 residues. The germline CDR1 and CDR2 sequences are SGHRS and YFSETQ. The CDR3 loop is CASTYTPEIRDTQYF. CDR3 nucleotides: TGCGCCAGCACCTACACCCCTGAGATTCGAGATACGCAGTATTTT.

V usage is TRBV4-1 and J usage is TRBJ2-5; 8 bases are shared with TRBD1. The J segment lost 1 base and the V segment lost 0 bases, leaving 4 bases of the junction unmatched. Germline CDR1 and CDR2: MGHRA and YSYEKL. The length of the CDR3 is 16 residues. CDR3 sequence reads: CASSQEPGQGQETQYF. CDR3 DNA: TGCGCCAGCAGCCAAGAACCCGGACAGGGCCAAGAGACCCAGTACTTC.

This clone was observed a handful of times. V and J are TRBV2 and TRBJ1-5; 8 bases align to TRBD1. Germline V gene lookup returns CDR1 SNHLY and CDR2 FYNNEI. The CDR3 spans 14 residues. V lost 6 bases and J lost 5; bases outside the gene matches: 6. The CDR3 is CASRPRTGYQPQHF. Written as DNA, the CDR3 is TGTGCCAGCAGGCCACGGACAGGGTATCAGCCCCAGCATTTT.

This clone was seen a handful of times. The chain has TRBV2 and TRBJ2-7; 13 nucleotides match TRBD2. Germline V CDR1 and CDR2: SNHLY, FYNNEI. CDR3 length equals 18 residues. The V segment lost 2 bases and the J segment 2 bases; nucleotides outside the gene matches: 9. The DNA for the CDR3 is TGTGCCAGCAGTGAATACCTTAAGGGACTAGCGGGGCCCTACGAGCAGTACTTC. Translation gives CASSEYLKGLAGPYEQYF. Together with reference TRBV2 and TRBJ2-7, the CDR3 gives the full variable domain: EPEVTQTPSHQVTQMGQEVILRCVPISNHLYFYWYRQILGQKVEFLVSFYNNEISEKSEIFDDQFSVERPDGSNFTLKIRSTKLEDSAMYFCASSEYLKGLAGPYEQYFGPGTRLTVT.

This clone was counted only a few times. The V gene is TRBV14, the J gene TRBJ1-1, with a tentative D call TRBD1 (5 bases). The V and J ends lost 0 bases and 5 bases respectively, with 10 bases between them. The germline V gene has CDR1 SGHDN and CDR2 FVKESK. The CDR3 loop spans 14 amino acids. CDR3 loop: CASSQDLGGTEAFF. In DNA, the CDR3 is TGTGCCAGCAGCCAAGATCTTGGGGGTACTGAAGCTTTCTTT.

In this sample, this clone turned up a few times. This chain uses TRBV7-2 with TRBJ1-1; the match to TRBD1 covers 8 bases. The junction had 4 bases not matched to a gene; V was cut back by 6 bases and J by 4 bases. CDR3 length equals 13 residues. CDR1 is SGHTA and CDR2 is FQGNSA in the germline V gene. For the CDR3, the DNA is TGTGCCAGCAGTTTGACAGGGGCCACTGAAGCTTTCTTT. This sequence encodes CASSLTGATEAFF.

The genes are TRBV13 and TRBJ2-3; a weak D match, TRBD2 (5 bases). Germline V gives CDR1 PRHDT, CDR2 FYEKMQ (reference sequence). The CDR3 spans 17 residues. The V end lost 2 bases, the J end lost 0 bases, and 15 bases lay between the germline ends. This CDR3 reads CASSLSPTAVSTDTQYF. The CDR3 nucleotides read TGTGCCAGCAGCTTAAGTCCCACAGCGGTGAGCACAGATACGCAGTATTTT.

The chain uses TRBV19 and TRBJ2-1; 8 positions match TRBD1. Germline assignment: CDR1 LNHDA and CDR2 SQIVND (reference sequence). The CDR3 consists of 16 residues. The V gene end was trimmed by 6 bases and the J gene end by 2 bases; junction bases not matched to a gene: 9. The CDR3 nucleotides read TGTGCCAGTAGGACTGGGACAGGTGAACCCTACAATGAGCAGTTCTTC. Its protein is CASRTGTGEPYNEQFF.

This rearrangement joins TRBV27 to TRBJ2-3; maybe TRBD1 (5 bases). From germline, CDR1 is MNHEY and CDR2 SMNVEV (reference sequence). V was cut by 5 bases and J by 7 bases, with 13 bases left in between. This CDR3 is 13 amino acids long. The chain's CDR3 is CASSGQGRNTQYF. The CDR3, as DNA: TGTGCCAGCAGTGGTCAGGGAAGGAATACGCAGTATTTT.

This clone was detected only a few times. The chain recombines TRBV29-1 with TRBJ1-2; weak D call: TRBD1 (6 bases). Trimming stripped 3 bases from V and 2 bases from J, with 13 bases between. Per germline, CDR1 SQVTM and CDR2 ANQGSEA. The CDR3 loop spans 14 amino acids. CDR3: CSVDFPGQNYGYTF. For the CDR3, the DNA is TGCAGCGTTGATTTCCCCGGACAGAACTATGGCTACACCTTC.

This clone has more than one count but fewer than ten. The chain is built from TRBV5-1 and TRBJ2-1; D ambiguous. The CDR3 runs to 14 residues. Germline loops: CDR1 SGHRS, CDR2 YFSETQ. The V end was cut by 1 base, the J end by 8 bases, with 13 bases between. The CDR3: CASSLSRFQDEQFF. Written as DNA, the CDR3 is TGCGCCAGCAGCTTGTCGCGATTTCAGGATGAGCAGTTCTTC.

This clone was found a few times. The rearrangement joins TRBV6-5 to TRBJ1-2; D is uncertain. The germline V and J ends were trimmed by 7 bases and 8 bases, with 14 bases remaining between them. This CDR3 comprises 12 residues. Germline V gene sequence: CDR1 MNHEY, CDR2 SVGAGI. The DNA for the CDR3 is TGTGCCAGCACTATAAGGGAGGCCGGCTACACCTTC. This translates into CASTIREAGYTF.